This TCR beta chain was profiled in a study of regulatory T cells in long-lasting Graves disease. The V and J ends lost 6 bases and 4 bases, in that order; junction bases with no gene match: 10. This CDR3 is built from 15 residues. Germline V CDR1 and CDR2: SNHLY, FYNNEI. Time point: newly diagnosed GD, antithyroid drugs for less than 3 months. PBMCs provided the RNA from which the TCR library was made. Combining iRepertoire HTBI primers with Arm-PCR of CDR3 regions, the authors built TCR beta libraries. TCRdb analysed the multiplex PCR reads with MiXCR anew, one entry per CDR3 protein. The sample has about 240,000 distinct CDR3 sequences; 20% are singletons.

The rearrangement links TRBV2 to TRBJ2-5; TRBD1 matches 8 bases. Specimen: peripheral blood mononuclear cells (PBMCs), collected at new diagnosis, from a patient treated with antithyroid drugs. This clonotype was obtained from a female donor with Graves disease. CDR3 sequence (DNA): TGTGCCAGCAGCTCGAGGACAGGGTCAGGAGAGACCCAGTACTTC. This codes for CASSSRTGSGETQYF.